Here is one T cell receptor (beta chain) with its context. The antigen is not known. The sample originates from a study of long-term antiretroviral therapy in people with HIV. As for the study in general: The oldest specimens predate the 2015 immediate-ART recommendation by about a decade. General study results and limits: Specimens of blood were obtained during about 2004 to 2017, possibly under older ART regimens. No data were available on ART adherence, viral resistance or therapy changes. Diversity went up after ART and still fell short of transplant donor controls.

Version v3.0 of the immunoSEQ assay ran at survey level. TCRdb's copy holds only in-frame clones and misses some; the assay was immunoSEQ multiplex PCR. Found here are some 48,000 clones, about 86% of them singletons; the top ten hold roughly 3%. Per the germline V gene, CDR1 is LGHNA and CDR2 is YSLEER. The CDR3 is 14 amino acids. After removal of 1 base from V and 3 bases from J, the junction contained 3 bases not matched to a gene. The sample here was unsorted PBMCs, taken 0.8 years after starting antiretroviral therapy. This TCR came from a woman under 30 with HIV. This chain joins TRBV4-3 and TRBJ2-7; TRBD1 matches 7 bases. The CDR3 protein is CASSQARGNYEQYF. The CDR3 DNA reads TGCGCCAGCAGCCAAGCCAGGGGGAACTACGAGCAGTACTTC.